This T cell receptor (beta chain) comes out of a study of identical twins. Study outcomes and limitations: Within beta out-of-frame sequences, the excess sharing observed between twins was weaker. One should note that invariant MAIT and iNKT cells could partly confound zero-insertion analyses.

The cDNA had a unique molecular identifier and a template-switch universal primer site. One entry per CDR3 protein, called by TCRdb with MiXCR from the 5' RACE reads. The table has fewer than 450,000 distinct CDR3 sequences, roughly 10% seen once; the top ten hold under 10%. This clonotype was found many times. Antigen specificity is unknown. CDR1 is MNHNY, CDR2 SVGAGI, per germline (reference sequence). The CDR3 sequence is 16 residues long. Trimming removed 2 bases from V and 6 bases from J, with 17 bases in between. The clonotype comes from a woman in her 50s in good health. The chain recombines TRBV6-6 with TRBJ2-1; a weak D match, TRBD1 (5 bases). The sequenced sample consisted of naive T cells sorted from blood. This CDR3 reads CASSYLDTSRFNEQFF. For the CDR3, the DNA is TGTGCCAGCAGTTACCTGGACACCTCCAGGTTCAATGAGCAGTTCTTC.